Listed below are T cell receptor beta chains from one sample, sequenced in a study of CD8+ T cells in alopecia areata. Some clones are missing from TCRdb's copy, which holds only in-frame ones; the method was immunoSEQ multiplex PCR. Of about 120,000 clones listed, around 49% are singletons. The specimen comprised CD8+ T cells sorted from blood, sampled at week 0. The receptors were sampled from a human donor with alopecia areata. Each CDR3 is given with its conserved first and last residue. Fields, in order: CDR3 length, D gene, J gene, clone size, V gene, CDR3 DNA, CDR3 protein. The D gene is left open where the match is weak. Expanded clones are given a class, and other clones once, few, many or no size at all.

len: 13
d_gene: TRBD1
j_gene: TRBJ2-7
abundance: -
v_gene: TRBV30
CDR3nt: TGTGCCTGGAACAGGGGCCTTTCCTACGAGCAGTACTTC
CDR3aa: CAWNRGLSYEQYF

len: 15
d_gene: -
j_gene: TRBJ1-6
abundance: few
v_gene: TRBV2
CDR3nt: TGTGCCAGCAGACAAGAGGGAGATCCGGGTTCACCCCTCCACTTT
CDR3aa: CASRQEGDPGSPLHF

len: 13
d_gene: -
j_gene: TRBJ2-1
abundance: few
v_gene: TRBV11-2
CDR3nt: TGTGCCAGCAGCTTAGAAGGGGCAGATGAGCAGTTCTTC
CDR3aa: CASSLEGADEQFF

len: 12
d_gene: -
j_gene: TRBJ1-1
abundance: -
v_gene: TRBV30
CDR3nt: TGTGCCTGGAGTCCTCAGGGCCTAGAAGCTTTCTTT
CDR3aa: CAWSPQGLEAFF

len: 14
d_gene: -
j_gene: TRBJ2-1
abundance: -
v_gene: TRBV19
CDR3nt: TGTGCCACTACCGGACGGGGGCCTCGGAATGAGCAGTTCTTC
CDR3aa: CATTGRGPRNEQFF

len: 13
d_gene: -
j_gene: TRBJ2-4
abundance: -
v_gene: TRBV5-1
CDR3nt: TGCGCCAGCAGCTTGGGTTCGGTCGACATTCAGTACTTC
CDR3aa: CASSLGSVDIQYF

len: 12
d_gene: -
j_gene: TRBJ2-7
abundance: -
v_gene: TRBV6-6
CDR3nt: TGTGCCAGCAGCCTACAACGGCGCGAGCAGTACTTC
CDR3aa: CASSLQRREQYF

len: 16
d_gene: -
j_gene: TRBJ2-3
abundance: -
v_gene: TRBV7-6
CDR3nt: TGTGCCAGCAGCCCCCTTTCCGGGGCTAGCACAGATACGCAGTATTTT
CDR3aa: CASSPLSGASTDTQYF

len: 12
d_gene: -
j_gene: TRBJ2-3
abundance: -
v_gene: TRBV5-4
CDR3nt: TGTGCCAGCAGCTTTAGCACAGATACGCGGTATTTT
CDR3aa: CASSFSTDTRYF

len: 14
d_gene: -
j_gene: TRBJ1-1
abundance: few
v_gene: TRBV10-3
CDR3nt: TGTGCCATCAGTGACCCCCGGGCGAACACTGAAGCTTTCTTT
CDR3aa: CAISDPRANTEAFF

len: 14
d_gene: -
j_gene: TRBJ2-3
abundance: -
v_gene: TRBV18
CDR3nt: TGTGCCAGCTCACCGGTAGCTAGCACAGATACGCAGTATTTT
CDR3aa: CASSPVASTDTQYF

len: 14
d_gene: -
j_gene: TRBJ2-7
abundance: -
v_gene: TRBV14
CDR3nt: TGTGCCAGCAGCCAAGAATACAGGTTCTACGAGCAGTACTTC
CDR3aa: CASSQEYRFYEQYF

len: 15
d_gene: TRBD1
j_gene: TRBJ2-1
abundance: -
v_gene: TRBV27
CDR3nt: TGTGCCAGCACCATAACAGGGGATCCCTACAATGAGCAGTTCTTC
CDR3aa: CASTITGDPYNEQFF

len: 15
d_gene: -
j_gene: TRBJ2-7
abundance: -
v_gene: TRBV11-2
CDR3nt: TGTGCCAGCAGCACATGGACAGATACCGGCTACGAGCAGTACTTC
CDR3aa: CASSTWTDTGYEQYF

len: 15
d_gene: -
j_gene: TRBJ2-7
abundance: -
v_gene: TRBV2
CDR3nt: TGTGCCAGCAGAGAAGGACAGAATCCCTCCTACGAGCAGTACTTC
CDR3aa: CASREGQNPSYEQYF

len: 15
d_gene: -
j_gene: TRBJ2-3
abundance: few
v_gene: TRBV27
CDR3nt: TGTGCCACCGACTCGGGGGGCCGTGGCACAGATACGCAGTATTTT
CDR3aa: CATDSGGRGTDTQYF

len: 17
d_gene: -
j_gene: TRBJ2-3
abundance: -
v_gene: TRBV30
CDR3nt: TGTGCCTGGAGAGCAAAGGGGAAGAAGGTCAGCACAGATACGCAGTATTTT
CDR3aa: CAWRAKGKKVSTDTQYF

len: 12
d_gene: -
j_gene: TRBJ2-7
abundance: -
v_gene: TRBV6-5
CDR3nt: TGTGCCAGCAGTTACGAGGGGAACGAGCAGTACTTC
CDR3aa: CASSYEGNEQYF

len: 14
d_gene: -
j_gene: TRBJ1-2
abundance: -
v_gene: TRBV6-5
CDR3nt: TGTGCCAGCAGTTACGGGGGCGCGGAGTATGGCTACACCTTC
CDR3aa: CASSYGGAEYGYTF

len: 13
d_gene: TRBD2
j_gene: TRBJ2-1
abundance: -
v_gene: TRBV2
CDR3nt: TGTGCCAGCGATCCCGGGGGGGTCAATGAGCAGTTCTTC
CDR3aa: CASDPGGVNEQFF

len: 13
d_gene: -
j_gene: TRBJ2-2
abundance: -
v_gene: TRBV29-1
CDR3nt: TGCAGCGTTCTGGACCCGAACACCGGGGAGCTGTTTTTT
CDR3aa: CSVLDPNTGELFF

len: 18
d_gene: TRBD1
j_gene: TRBJ2-1
abundance: -
v_gene: TRBV5-1
CDR3nt: TGCGCCAGCAGCTTGGCCCGGACAGGGTTTGGCTCCTACAATGAGCAGTTCTTC
CDR3aa: CASSLARTGFGSYNEQFF

len: 14
d_gene: TRBD1
j_gene: TRBJ1-2
abundance: few
v_gene: TRBV27
CDR3nt: TGTGCCAGCAGTCTGACACAGGGGGCGCGGGGCTACACCTTC
CDR3aa: CASSLTQGARGYTF